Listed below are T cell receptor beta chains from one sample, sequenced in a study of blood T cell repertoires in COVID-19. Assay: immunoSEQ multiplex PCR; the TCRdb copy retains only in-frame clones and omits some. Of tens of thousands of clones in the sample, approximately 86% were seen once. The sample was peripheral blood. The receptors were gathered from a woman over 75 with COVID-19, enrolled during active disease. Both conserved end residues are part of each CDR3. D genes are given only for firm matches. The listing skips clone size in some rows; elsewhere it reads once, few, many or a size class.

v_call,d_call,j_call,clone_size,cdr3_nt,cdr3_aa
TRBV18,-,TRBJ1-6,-,TGTGCCAGCTCACCACCGTCGGGCGGGGGTTCACCCCTCCACTTT,CASSPPSGGGSPLHF
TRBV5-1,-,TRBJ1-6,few,TGCGCCAGCAGCTTGGACACAGGGTCGGATTCACCCCTCCACTTT,CASSLDTGSDSPLHF
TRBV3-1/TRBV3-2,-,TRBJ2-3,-,TGTGCCAGCAGCCTATCATTCCCGGCTAGCGCCACAGATACGCAGTATTTT,CASSLSFPASATDTQYF
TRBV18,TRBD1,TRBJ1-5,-,TGTGCCAGCTCACCACCGATGGCTGGGACAGGACGGAATCAGCCCCAGCATTTT,CASSPPMAGTGRNQPQHF
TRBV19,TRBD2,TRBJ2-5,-,TGTGCCAGTAGTCGGGGTGGGCTAGCGGGGGGAGAGACCCAGTACTTC,CASSRGGLAGGETQYF
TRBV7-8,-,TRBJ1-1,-,TGTGCCAGCAGCTTAGGGGGTGAGGGCACTGAAGCTTTCTTT,CASSLGGEGTEAFF
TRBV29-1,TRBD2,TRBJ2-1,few,TGCAGCGTTTCGAGACCCAGGAGCGGGGACAATGAGCAGTTCTTC,CSVSRPRSGDNEQFF
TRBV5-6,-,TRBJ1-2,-,TGTGCCAGCAGCTTGGGTTCGACAGGCAACTATGGCTACACCTTC,CASSLGSTGNYGYTF
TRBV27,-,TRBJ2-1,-,TGTGCCAGCAGTTTTGCGGGGAACAATGAGCAGTTCTTC,CASSFAGNNEQFF
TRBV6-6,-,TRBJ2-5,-,TGTGCCAGCAGTTACAGACTGGCGGCCCAGTACTTC,CASSYRLAAQYF
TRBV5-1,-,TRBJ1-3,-,TGCGCCAGCAGCTTGGTTACAGGAGCTGATTTTGGAAACACCATATATTTT,CASSLVTGADFGNTIYF
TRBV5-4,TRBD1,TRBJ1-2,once,TGTGCCAGCAGCTTGCCCCGGGACAGGCCTTATGGCTACACCTTC,CASSLPRDRPYGYTF
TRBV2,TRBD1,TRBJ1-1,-,TGTGCCAGCAGTGAAGCGGGGGGCTACAGGGGCAGCACTGAAGCTTTCTTT,CASSEAGGYRGSTEAFF